These 16 T cell receptor beta chains share one sample of origin, sequenced in a study of shared clonotypes between healthy human individuals. This table comes from immunoSEQ multiplex PCR, and its TCRdb copy is limited to in-frame clones, with some not included. The data contain millions of clones, about 95% of them singletons. CD45RO negativity and positive selection for CCR7 defined naive CD8 cells, a population that excluded terminally differentiated effector memory CD45RA+ cells. The sequenced sample was naive CD8+ T cells sorted from blood. Receptors were obtained from a man between 18 and 35 years old in good health.

J is TRBJ2-1 and V is TRBV5-4; weak D call: TRBD2 (6 bases). Germline CDR1 reads SGHNT; CDR2 reads YYREEE (reference sequence). The CDR3 runs 14 residues. V lost 5 bases, J lost 9 bases, and 18 bases lay in between. In DNA form, the CDR3 reads TGTGCCAGCAGTCCGGAGGCGGAGGGCGGTGAGCAGTTCTTC. Amino acid sequence: CASSPEAEGGEQFF. The whole variable domain, remainder taken from reference TRBV5-4 and TRBJ2-1, is ETGVTQSPTHLIKTRGQQVTLRCSSQSGHNTVSWYQQALGQGPQFIFQYYREEENGRGNFPPRFSGLQFPNYSSELNVNALELDDSALYLCASSPEAEGGEQFFGPGTRLTVL.

This clone was observed a handful of times. The chain carries TRBV30 and TRBJ2-3; 11 nucleotides align to TRBD2. CDR3 size: 15 residues. CDR1 and CDR2 (germline): GTSNPN, SVGIG (reference sequence). The V and J ends lost 4 bases and 0 bases, in that order; junction bases with no gene match: 3. Here the CDR3 reads CAWTSGGTSTDTQYF. CDR3 nucleotide sequence: TGTGCCTGGACTAGCGGGGGGACTAGCACAGATACGCAGTATTTT. Filled out from reference TRBV30 and TRBJ2-3, the complete variable domain reads SQTIHQWPATLVQPVGSPLSLECTVEGTSNPNLYWYRQAAGRGLQLLFYSVGIGQISSEVPQNLSASRPQDRQFILSSKKLLLSDSGFYLCAWTSGGTSTDTQYFGPGTRLTVL.

Details on this clone: Other DNA variants within this sample encode the same CDR3. This chain uses TRBV6-5 with TRBJ1-6; possible D gene TRBD1, 6 bases. With 2 bases removed from V and 9 bases from J, the gap between germline ends came to 8 bases. The germline CDR1 and CDR2 sequences are MNHEY and SVGAGI. The CDR3 extends over 13 amino acids. This CDR3 reads CASSYNRVSPLHF. CDR3 in DNA: TGTGCCAGCAGTTACAACAGGGTTTCACCCCTCCACTTT.

A remark on this clone: The junction departs from germline at one end; a sequencing error may be responsible. The CDR3 DNA is TGTGCCGGCAGCGCCCGTCCCATTGGGAATTCACCCCTCCACTTT. This gives the protein CAGSARPIGNSPLHF. The gene calls are TRBV7-2 and TRBJ1-6; D is undetermined. Per germline, CDR1 SGHTA and CDR2 FQGNSA. This CDR3 is built from 15 residues.

The chain links TRBV6-5 to TRBJ1-1; D unclear. The CDR3 extends over 15 amino acids. The V gene's germline CDR1 is MNHEY and CDR2 SVGAGI. V was trimmed by 0 bases and J by 5 bases, leaving 13 bases between them. CDR3 amino acids: CASSYSMEGQTEAFF. For the CDR3, the DNA is TGTGCCAGCAGTTACTCGATGGAGGGTCAGACTGAAGCTTTCTTT.

The J gene is TRBJ2-5, the V gene TRBV10-2; 8 nucleotides agree with TRBD1. CDR1 WSHSY and CDR2 SAAADI come from the germline V gene. The CDR3 extends over 14 amino acids. V gave up 7 bases and J gave up 2 bases; unmatched junction bases: 6. The CDR3 sequence is CASTWDRRQETQYF. As DNA, the CDR3 is TGCGCCAGCACCTGGGACAGGAGGCAAGAGACCCAGTACTTC.

The chain uses TRBV7-2 and TRBJ2-2; D is uncertain. The germline CDR1 and CDR2 sequences are SGHTA and FQGNSA. Trimming left V 1 base short and J 6 bases short, with 6 bases between. The CDR3 totals 13 residues. CDR3 sequence (DNA): TGTGCCAGCAGCTTAGTTATGGCCGGGGAGCTGTTTTTT. Translation: CASSLVMAGELFF.

Only one count was recorded for this clone. The CDR3 loop is CASSIGQGDFEQYF. DNA for the CDR3: TGTGCCAGCAGCATAGGACAGGGCGATTTCGAGCAGTACTTC. This chain connects TRBV7-6 to TRBJ2-7; 8 bases match TRBD1. V dropped 5 bases and J dropped 6; count of bases not matched to a gene: 9. This CDR3 region has 14 residues. CDR1 is SGHVS and CDR2 is FNYEAQ in the germline V gene.

The chain employs TRBV4-1 and TRBJ2-1; maybe TRBD2 (6 bases). CDR3 length equals 16 residues. The germline V gene has CDR1 MGHRA and CDR2 YSYEKL. Between the trimmed V and J ends, which lost 4 bases and 8 bases, there was a span of 21 bases. CDR3 coding DNA: TGCGCCAGCAGCCCTCGTCTAGCGCGGGCCACCGATGAGCAGTTCTTC. This codes for CASSPRLARATDEQFF.

The chain employs TRBV5-6 and TRBJ2-6, with D possibly matching TRBD2 (5 bases). CDR1 and CDR2 (germline): SGHDT, YYEEEE. Trimming pared 7 bases from V and 0 bases from J, leaving 11 bases between. CDR3 length equals 15 residues. The CDR3 loop reads CASVITSSGANVLTF. The CDR3 nucleotides are TGTGCCAGCGTCATTACTAGCTCTGGGGCCAACGTCCTGACTTTC.

Of note for this clone: Other nucleotide sequences in the sample specify the same CDR3. This chain links TRBV5-6 with TRBJ2-7; D assignment may be TRBD1 or TRBD2 (6 bases each). CDR1 is SGHDT, CDR2 YYEEEE, per germline. The CDR3 loop spans 13 amino acids. The V end lost 4 bases, the J end lost 2 bases, and 10 bases lay between the germline ends. CDR3 sequence (DNA): TGTGCCAGCAGCGCCGGGGGCGCCTACGAGCAGTACTTC. Its translation is CASSAGGAYEQYF.

The V call is TRBV7-2, the J call TRBJ2-7; D perhaps matches TRBD2 (7 bases). V lost 1 base, J lost 12 bases, and 25 bases lay in between. CDR1 is SGHTA, CDR2 FQGNSA, per germline. The CDR3 is made up of 16 amino acids. DNA for the CDR3: TGTGCCAGCAGCTTAGTATTCGGGGAGGGGGTATTGAAAGCGTACTTC. Protein sequence: CASSLVFGEGVLKAYF.

This sequence joins TRBV11-2 and TRBJ2-1, with D perhaps matching TRBD2 (6 bases). The CDR3 runs 17 residues. Germline V gene lookup returns CDR1 SGHAT and CDR2 FQNNGV. V lost 4 bases to trimming and J lost 0 bases, with 16 bases between them. For the CDR3, the DNA is TGTGCCAGCAGCTATTTTCGGGCGGGGAGCTCCTACAATGAGCAGTTCTTC. Protein sequence: CASSYFRAGSSYNEQFF. Using reference TRBV11-2 and TRBJ2-1 for the parts outside the CDR3, the full variable domain is EAGVAQSPRYKIIEKRQSVAFWCNPISGHATLYWYQQILGQGPKLLIQFQNNGVVDDSQLPKDRFSAERLKGVDSTLKIQPAKLEDSAVYLCASSYFRAGSSYNEQFFGPGTRLTVL.

The V call is TRBV2, the J call TRBJ2-1; a weak D match, TRBD2 (6 bases). Germline V gives CDR1 SNHLY, CDR2 FYNNEI. V gave up 6 bases and J gave up 1 base, with 13 bases separating them. This CDR3 has 15 residues. DNA for the CDR3: TGTGCCAGCAGGTCCGGGACTGCATCCTACAATGAGCAGTTCTTC. This translates into CASRSGTASYNEQFF.

The CDR3 region has the DNA TGTGCCAGCAGCCTAGCGGGACACTACGAGCAGTACTTC. Its protein is CASSLAGHYEQYF. The chain is built from TRBV5-6 and TRBJ2-7; 9 bases are a match to TRBD2. The CDR3 contains 13 residues. Germline-derived CDR1 and CDR2 are SGHDT and YYEEEE. V lost 4 bases, J lost 3 bases, and 2 bases stayed unmatched.

Comment on this clone: Distinct nucleotide sequences in the sample also encode this CDR3. The J gene is TRBJ2-2, the V gene TRBV7-9; D uncertain. The germline CDR1 and CDR2 sequences are SEHNR and FQNEAQ (reference sequence). Trimming removed 4 bases from V and 2 bases from J, with 14 bases in between. The CDR3 contains 16 residues. The CDR3 DNA is TGTGCCAGCAGCTCCTCGGGCAGCCCTAACACCGGGGAGCTGTTTTTT. It yields the protein CASSSSGSPNTGELFF.